Sequencing of this T cell receptor beta chain was carried out in a study of T-cell memory formation after mild COVID-19. The CDR3 has 16 residues. Trimming shortened V by 4 bases and J by 3 bases, and 16 bases separated the two germline ends. In TCRdb, the 5' RACE reads were re-called with MiXCR into one record per CDR3 protein. The sample lists some 300,000 distinct CDR3 sequences, just under 20% occurring once. The sequenced sample consisted of PBMCs or a T cell subset sorted from them (not recorded which). The clonotype was recovered from a young man who had mild COVID-19 (a few samples of this study predate the infection). Cell type and time point are not known. The rearrangement links TRBV23-1 to TRBJ2-1; D unclear. TRBV23-1 is reported as an ORF; its role is uncertain. CDR3 sequence reads: CASSLTAIGYYNEQFF. The CDR3 coding sequence is TGCGCCAGCAGTCTCACCGCGATAGGGTACTACAATGAGCAGTTCTTC.